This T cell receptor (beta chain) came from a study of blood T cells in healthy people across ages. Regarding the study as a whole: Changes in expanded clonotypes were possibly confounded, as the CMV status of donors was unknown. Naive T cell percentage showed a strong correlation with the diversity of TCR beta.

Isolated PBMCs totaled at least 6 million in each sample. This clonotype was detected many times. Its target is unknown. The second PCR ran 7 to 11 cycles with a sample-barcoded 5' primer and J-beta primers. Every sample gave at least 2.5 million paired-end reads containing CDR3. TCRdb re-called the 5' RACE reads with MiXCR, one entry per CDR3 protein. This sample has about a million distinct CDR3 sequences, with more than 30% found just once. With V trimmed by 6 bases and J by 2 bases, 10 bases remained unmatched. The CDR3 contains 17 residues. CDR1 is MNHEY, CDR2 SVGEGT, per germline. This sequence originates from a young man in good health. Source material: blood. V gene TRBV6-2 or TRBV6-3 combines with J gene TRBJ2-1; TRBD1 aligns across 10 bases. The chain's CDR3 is CASSPEGQGPTYNEQFF. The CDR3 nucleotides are TGTGCCAGCAGCCCGGAGGGACAGGGGCCAACCTACAATGAGCAGTTCTTC.